This T cell receptor (beta chain) emerged from a study of CD8 T cells in Susac syndrome. Included as multiple sclerosis controls were treatment-naive patients who had stable or active relapsing-remitting disease. With random hexamers, reverse transcription was performed on roughly 0.5 to 1 ug of RNA. TCRdb processed the immunoSEQ multiplex PCR reads anew with MiXCR; each CDR3 protein has one entry. Among some 110,000 distinct CDR3 sequences listed, about 92% were seen once. The CDR3 loop spans 16 amino acids. V lost 0 bases to trimming and J lost 5 bases, with 14 bases between them. CDR1 and CDR2 from the germline V gene are MGHRA and YSYEKL.

V and J are TRBV4-1 and TRBJ1-5; a possible D gene is TRBD1 (6 bases). The sequenced material came from CD8+ T cells from PBMCs. The TCR was taken from a human donor with multiple sclerosis. The CDR3 region is CASSQDRGGGDQPQHF. The CDR3 DNA follows: TGCGCCAGCAGCCAAGATCGTGGGGGGGGCGATCAGCCCCAGCATTTT.